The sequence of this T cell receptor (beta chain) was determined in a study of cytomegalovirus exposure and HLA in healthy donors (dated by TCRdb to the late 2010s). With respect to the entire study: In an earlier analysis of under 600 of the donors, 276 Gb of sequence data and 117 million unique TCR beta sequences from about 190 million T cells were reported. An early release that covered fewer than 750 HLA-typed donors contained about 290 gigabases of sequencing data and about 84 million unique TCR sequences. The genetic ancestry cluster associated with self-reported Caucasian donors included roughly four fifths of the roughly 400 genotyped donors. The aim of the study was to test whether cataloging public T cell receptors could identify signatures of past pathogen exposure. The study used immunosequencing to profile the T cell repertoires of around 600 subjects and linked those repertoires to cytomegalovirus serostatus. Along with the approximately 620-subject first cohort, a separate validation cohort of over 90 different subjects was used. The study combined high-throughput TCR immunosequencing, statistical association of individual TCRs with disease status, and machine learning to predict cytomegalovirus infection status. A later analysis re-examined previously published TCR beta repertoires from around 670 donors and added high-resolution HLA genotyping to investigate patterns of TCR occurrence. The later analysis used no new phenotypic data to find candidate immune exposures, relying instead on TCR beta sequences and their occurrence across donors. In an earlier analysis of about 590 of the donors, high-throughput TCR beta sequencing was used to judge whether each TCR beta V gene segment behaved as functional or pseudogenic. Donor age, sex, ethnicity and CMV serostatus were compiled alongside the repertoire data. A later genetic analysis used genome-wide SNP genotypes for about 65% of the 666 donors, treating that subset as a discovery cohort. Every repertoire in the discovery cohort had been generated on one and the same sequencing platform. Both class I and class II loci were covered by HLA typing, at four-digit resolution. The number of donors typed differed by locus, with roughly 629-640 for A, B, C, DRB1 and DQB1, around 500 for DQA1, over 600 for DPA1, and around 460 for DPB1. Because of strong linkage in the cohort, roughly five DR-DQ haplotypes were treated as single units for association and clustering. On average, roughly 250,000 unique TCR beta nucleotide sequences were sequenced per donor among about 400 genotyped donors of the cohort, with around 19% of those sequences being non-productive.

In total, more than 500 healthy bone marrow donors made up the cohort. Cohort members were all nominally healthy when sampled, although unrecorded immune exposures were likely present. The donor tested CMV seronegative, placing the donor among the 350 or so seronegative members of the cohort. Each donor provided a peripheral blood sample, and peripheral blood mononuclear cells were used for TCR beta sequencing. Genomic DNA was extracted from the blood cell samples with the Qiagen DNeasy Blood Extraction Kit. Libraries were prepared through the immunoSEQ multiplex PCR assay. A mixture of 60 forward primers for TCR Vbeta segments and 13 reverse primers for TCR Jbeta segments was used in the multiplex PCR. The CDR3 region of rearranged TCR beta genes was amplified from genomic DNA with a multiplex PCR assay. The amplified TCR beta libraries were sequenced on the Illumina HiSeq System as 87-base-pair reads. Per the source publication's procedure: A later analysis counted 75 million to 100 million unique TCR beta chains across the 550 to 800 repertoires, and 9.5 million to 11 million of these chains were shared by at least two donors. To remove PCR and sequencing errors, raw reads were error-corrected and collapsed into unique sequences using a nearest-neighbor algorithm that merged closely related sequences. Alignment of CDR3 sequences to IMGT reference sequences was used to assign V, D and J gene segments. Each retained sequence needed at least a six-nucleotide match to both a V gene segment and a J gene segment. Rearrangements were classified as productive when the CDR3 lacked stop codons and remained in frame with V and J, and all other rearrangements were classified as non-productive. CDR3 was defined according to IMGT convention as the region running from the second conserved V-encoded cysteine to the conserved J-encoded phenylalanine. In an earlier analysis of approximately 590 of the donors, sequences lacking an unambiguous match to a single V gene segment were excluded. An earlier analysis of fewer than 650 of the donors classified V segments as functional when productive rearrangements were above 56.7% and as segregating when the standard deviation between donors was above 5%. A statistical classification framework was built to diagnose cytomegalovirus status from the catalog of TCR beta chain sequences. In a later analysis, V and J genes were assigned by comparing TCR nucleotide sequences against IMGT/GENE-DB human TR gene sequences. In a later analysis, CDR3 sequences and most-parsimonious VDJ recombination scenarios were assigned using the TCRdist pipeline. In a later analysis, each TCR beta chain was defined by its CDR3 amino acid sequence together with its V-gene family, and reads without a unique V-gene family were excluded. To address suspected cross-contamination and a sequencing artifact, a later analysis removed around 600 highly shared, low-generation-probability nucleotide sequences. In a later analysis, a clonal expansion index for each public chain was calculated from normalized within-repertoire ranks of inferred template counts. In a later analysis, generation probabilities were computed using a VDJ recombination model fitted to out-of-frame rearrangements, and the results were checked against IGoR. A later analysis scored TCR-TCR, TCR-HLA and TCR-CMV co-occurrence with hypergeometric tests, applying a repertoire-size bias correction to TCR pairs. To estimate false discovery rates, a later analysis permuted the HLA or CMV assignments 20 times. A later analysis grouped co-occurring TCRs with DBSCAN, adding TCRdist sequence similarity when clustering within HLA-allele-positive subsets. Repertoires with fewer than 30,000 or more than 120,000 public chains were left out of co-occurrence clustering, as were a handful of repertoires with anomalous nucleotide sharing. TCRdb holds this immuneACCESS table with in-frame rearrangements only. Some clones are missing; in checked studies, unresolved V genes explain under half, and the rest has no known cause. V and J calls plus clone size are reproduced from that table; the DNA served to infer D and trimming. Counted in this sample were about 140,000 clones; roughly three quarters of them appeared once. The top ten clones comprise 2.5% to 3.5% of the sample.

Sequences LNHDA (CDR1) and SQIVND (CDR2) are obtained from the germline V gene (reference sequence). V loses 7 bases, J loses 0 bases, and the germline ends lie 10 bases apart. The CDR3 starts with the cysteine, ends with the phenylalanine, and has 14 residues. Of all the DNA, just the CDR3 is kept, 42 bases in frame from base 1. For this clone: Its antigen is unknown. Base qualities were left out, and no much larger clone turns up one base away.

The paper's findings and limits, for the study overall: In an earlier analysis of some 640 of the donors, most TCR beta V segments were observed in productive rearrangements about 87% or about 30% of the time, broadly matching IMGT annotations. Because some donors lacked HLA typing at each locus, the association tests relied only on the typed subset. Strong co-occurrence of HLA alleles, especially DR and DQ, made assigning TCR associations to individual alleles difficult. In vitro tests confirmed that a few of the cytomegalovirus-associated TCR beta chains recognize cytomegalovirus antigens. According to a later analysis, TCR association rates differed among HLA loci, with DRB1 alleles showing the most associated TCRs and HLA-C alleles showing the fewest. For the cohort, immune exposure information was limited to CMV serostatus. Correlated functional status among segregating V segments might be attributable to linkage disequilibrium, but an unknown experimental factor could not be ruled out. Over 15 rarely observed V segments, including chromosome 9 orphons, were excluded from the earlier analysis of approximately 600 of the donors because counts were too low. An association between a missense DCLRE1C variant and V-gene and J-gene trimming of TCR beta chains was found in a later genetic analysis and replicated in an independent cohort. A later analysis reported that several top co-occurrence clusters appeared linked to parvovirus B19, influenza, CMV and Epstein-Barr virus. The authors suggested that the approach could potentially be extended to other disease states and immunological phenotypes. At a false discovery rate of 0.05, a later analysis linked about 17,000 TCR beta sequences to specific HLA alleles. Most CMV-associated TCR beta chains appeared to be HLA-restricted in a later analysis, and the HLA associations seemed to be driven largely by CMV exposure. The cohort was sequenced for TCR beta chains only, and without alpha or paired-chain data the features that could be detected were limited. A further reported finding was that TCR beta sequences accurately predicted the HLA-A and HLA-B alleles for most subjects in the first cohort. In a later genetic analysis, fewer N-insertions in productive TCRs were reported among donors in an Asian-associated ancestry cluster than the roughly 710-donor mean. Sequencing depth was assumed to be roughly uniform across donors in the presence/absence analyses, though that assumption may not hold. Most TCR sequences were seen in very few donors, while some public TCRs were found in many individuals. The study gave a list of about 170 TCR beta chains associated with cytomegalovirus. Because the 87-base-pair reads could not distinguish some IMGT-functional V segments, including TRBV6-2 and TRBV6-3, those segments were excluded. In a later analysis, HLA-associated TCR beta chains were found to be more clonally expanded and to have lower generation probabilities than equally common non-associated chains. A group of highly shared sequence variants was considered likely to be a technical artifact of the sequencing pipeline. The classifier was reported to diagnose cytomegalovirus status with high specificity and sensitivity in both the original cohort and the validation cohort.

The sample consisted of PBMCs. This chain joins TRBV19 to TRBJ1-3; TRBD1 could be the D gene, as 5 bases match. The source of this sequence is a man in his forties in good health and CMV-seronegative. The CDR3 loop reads CASNTGRSGNTIYF. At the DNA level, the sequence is TGTGCCAGTAATACAGGCCGCTCTGGAAACACCATATATTTT.